This TCR beta chain was recorded in a study of identical twins. Unique molecular identifiers were present on the cDNA, which also gained a universal primer site by template switching. TCRdb passed the 5' RACE reads through MiXCR, listing each CDR3 protein once. The repertoire holds roughly 630,000 distinct CDR3 sequences, under 8.5% seen once, with roughly 1.6% in the top ten. Overall study findings and caveats: High-abundance cord blood beta clonotypes had fewer insertions; memory repertoires showed none. Compared with models, monozygotic twins showed more out-of-frame TCR alpha sharing.

This clonotype turned up a few times. Its target is unknown. These data also featured in a second study, about yellow fever vaccine responses in identical twins. That work contributes: Reportedly, the response of twins' T cells to the vaccine seemed partly convergent, partly personalized.

Material for sequencing was PBMCs. This TCR derives from a young woman in good health.

CDR3 nucleotide sequence: TGTGCCAGTAAGTCTACCCGCAATGAGCAGTTCTTC. Amino acids: CASKSTRNEQFF. The V call is TRBV2, the J call TRBJ2-1; unclear D gene. Germline V gene data show CDR1 as SNHLY and CDR2 as FYNNEI. The CDR3 is 12 residues long. V lost 9 bases, J lost 6 bases, and 12 bases lay in between.